Here is one T cell receptor (beta chain) with its context. Antigen: not known. The PCR contained 60 Vbeta and 13 Jbeta primers. Method: immunoSEQ multiplex PCR; TCRdb's copy keeps in-frame clones and lacks some. This sample has some 78,000 clones, with approximately 80% found just once. V was pared by 0 bases and J by 1 base, with 15 bases between. Germline V gene sequence: CDR1 MNHEY, CDR2 SMNVEV (reference sequence). This CDR3 has 17 amino acids. The source of the sample is a study of cytomegalovirus exposure and HLA in healthy donors. Findings of the study overall: An analysis done earlier found most TCR beta V segments productive about 90% or about 30% of the time.

Material: PBMCs. This chain uses TRBV27 with TRBJ1-2; D possibly corresponds to TRBD1 (6 bases). The receptor was isolated from a middle-aged man in good health and CMV-seropositive. CDR3 nucleotide sequence: TGTGCCAGCAGTTTATCGACCTTGGCAGGGGTTAACTATGGCTACACCTTC. This sequence encodes CASSLSTLAGVNYGYTF.